This T cell receptor beta chain was identified during a study of identical twins. Whole-study findings and limits: The study found weaker excess twin sharing in beta out-of-frame sequences.

A template switching step contributed a universal primer site, while unique molecular identifiers were present in the cDNA. TCRdb reprocessed the 5' RACE reads via MiXCR and lists one record per CDR3 protein. This repertoire shows a few hundred thousand distinct CDR3 sequences, around an eighth found once; its top ten account for about 0.94%. The CDR3 length is 15 residues. With 6 bases clipped from V and 3 bases from J, the junction kept 9 bases outside the gene matches. CDR1 and CDR2 from the germline V gene are SGHDN and FVKESK. Comment on this clonotype: Its antigen is not identified.

These same records also appear under a second study, on yellow fever vaccine responses in identical twins.

This TCR was sampled from a woman between 18 and 29 years old in good health. The specimen sequenced was CD4+ T cells sorted from blood. V is TRBV14 and J is TRBJ2-7, with 9 bases that match TRBD1. The chain's CDR3 is CASSRLDRGNYEQYF. In DNA, the CDR3 is TGTGCCAGCAGTCGATTAGACAGGGGGAACTACGAGCAGTACTTC.